The subject of this entry is one TCR beta chain. The target antigen is unknown. The method was immunoSEQ multiplex PCR; TCRdb's version includes in-frame clones alone and lacks a portion of them. The sample records about 200,000 clones, approximately 82% being singletons. The data belong to a study of cytomegalovirus exposure and HLA in healthy donors. General study points: Rare TCR sequences dominated, though some public TCRs recurred in many donors. Researchers catalogued about 150 TCR beta chains as cytomegalovirus-associated.

The V and J ends lost 4 bases and 0 bases respectively, with 12 bases between them. This CDR3 is built from 16 residues. Germline V CDR1 and CDR2: LNHDA, SQIVND (reference sequence). V usage is TRBV19 and J usage is TRBJ1-4; D uncertain. The source of this sequence is a woman aged 18-30 years in good health and CMV-seronegative. The sequenced material came from PBMCs. This CDR3 is CASSKFVRPTNEKLFF. DNA of the CDR3: TGTGCCAGTAGTAAGTTTGTCCGACCAACTAATGAAAAACTGTTTTTT.